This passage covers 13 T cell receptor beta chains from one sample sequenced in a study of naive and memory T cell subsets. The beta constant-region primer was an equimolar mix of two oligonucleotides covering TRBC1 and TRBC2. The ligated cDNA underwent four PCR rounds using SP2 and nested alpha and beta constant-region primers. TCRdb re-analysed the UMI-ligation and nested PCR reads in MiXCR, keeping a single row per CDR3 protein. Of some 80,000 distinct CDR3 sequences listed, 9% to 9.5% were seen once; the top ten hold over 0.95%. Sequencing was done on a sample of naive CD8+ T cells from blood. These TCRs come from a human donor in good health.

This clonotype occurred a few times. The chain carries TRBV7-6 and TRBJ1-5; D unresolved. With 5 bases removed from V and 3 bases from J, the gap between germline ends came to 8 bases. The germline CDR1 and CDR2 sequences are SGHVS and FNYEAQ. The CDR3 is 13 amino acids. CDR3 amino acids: CASSLWANQPQHF. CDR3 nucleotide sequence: TGTGCCAGCAGCCTCTGGGCCAATCAGCCCCAGCATTTT. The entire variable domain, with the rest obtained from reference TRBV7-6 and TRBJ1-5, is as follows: GAGVSQSPRYKVTKRGQDVALRCDPISGHVSLYWYRQALGQGPEFLTYFNYEAQQDKSGLPNDRFSAERPEGSISTLTIQRTEQRDSAMYRCASSLWANQPQHFGDGTRLSIL.

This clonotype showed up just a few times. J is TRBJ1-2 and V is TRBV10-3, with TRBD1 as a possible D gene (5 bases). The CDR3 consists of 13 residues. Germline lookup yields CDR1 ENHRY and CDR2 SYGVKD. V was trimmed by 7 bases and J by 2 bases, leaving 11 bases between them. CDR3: CAINRGQNYGYTF. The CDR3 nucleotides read TGTGCCATCAACCGGGGCCAAAACTATGGCTACACCTTC.

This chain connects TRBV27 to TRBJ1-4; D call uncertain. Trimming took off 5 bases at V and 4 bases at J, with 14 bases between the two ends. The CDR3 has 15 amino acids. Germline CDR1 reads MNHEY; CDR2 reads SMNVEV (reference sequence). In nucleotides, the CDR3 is TGTGCCAGCAGTCTACAGAACAGATATAATGAAAAACTGTTTTTT. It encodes CASSLQNRYNEKLFF.

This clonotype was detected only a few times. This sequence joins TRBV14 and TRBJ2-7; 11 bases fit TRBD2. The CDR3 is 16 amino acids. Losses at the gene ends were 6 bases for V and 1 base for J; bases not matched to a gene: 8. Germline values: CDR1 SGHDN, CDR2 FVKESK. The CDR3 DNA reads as TGTGCCAGCAGTCCACTAGCGGGAGAGTTGTCCTACGAGCAGTACTTC. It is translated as CASSPLAGELSYEQYF.

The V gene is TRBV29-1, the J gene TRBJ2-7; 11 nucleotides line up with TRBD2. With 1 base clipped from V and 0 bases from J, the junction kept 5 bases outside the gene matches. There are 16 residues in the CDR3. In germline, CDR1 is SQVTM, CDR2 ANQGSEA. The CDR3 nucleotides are TGCAGCGTTGAAGGACTAGCGGGGAGGACCTCCTACGAGCAGTACTTC. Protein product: CSVEGLAGRTSYEQYF.

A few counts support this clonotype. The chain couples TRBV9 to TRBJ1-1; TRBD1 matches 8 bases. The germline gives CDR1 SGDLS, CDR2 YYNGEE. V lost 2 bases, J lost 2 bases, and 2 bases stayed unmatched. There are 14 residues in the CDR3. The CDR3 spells CASSVGTGNTEAFF. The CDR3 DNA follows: TGTGCCAGCAGCGTGGGGACAGGAAACACTGAAGCTTTCTTT. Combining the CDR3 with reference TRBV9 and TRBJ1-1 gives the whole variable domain DSGVTQTPKHLITATGQRVTLRCSPRSGDLSVYWYQQSLDQGLQFLIQYYNGEERAKGNILERFSAQQFPDLHSELNLSSLELGDSALYFCASSVGTGNTEAFFGQGTRLTVV.

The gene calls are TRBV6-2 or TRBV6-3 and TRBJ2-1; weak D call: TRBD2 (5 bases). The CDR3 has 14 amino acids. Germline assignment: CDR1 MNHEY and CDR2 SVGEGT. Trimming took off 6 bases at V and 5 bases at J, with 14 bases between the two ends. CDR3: CASSETGIHNEQFF. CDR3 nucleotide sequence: TGTGCCAGCAGCGAAACCGGGATCCACAATGAGCAGTTCTTC.

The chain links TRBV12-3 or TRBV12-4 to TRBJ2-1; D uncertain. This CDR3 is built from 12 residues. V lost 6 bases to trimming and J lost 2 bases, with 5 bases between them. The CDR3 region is CASRSPYNEQFF. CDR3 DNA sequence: TGTGCCAGCAGATCCCCCTACAATGAGCAGTTCTTC.

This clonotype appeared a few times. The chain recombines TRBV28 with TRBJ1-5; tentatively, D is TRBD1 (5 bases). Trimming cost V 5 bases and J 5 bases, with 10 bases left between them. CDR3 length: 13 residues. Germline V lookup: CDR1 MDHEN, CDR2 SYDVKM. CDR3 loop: CASSPSGYQPQHF. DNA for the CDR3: TGTGCCAGCAGTCCTTCAGGGTATCAGCCCCAGCATTTT. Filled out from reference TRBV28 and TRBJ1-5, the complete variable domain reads DVKVTQSSRYLVKRTGEKVFLECVQDMDHENMFWYRQDPGLGLRLIYFSYDVKMKEKGDIPEGYSVSREKKERFSLILESASTNQTSMYLCASSPSGYQPQHFGDGTRLSIL.

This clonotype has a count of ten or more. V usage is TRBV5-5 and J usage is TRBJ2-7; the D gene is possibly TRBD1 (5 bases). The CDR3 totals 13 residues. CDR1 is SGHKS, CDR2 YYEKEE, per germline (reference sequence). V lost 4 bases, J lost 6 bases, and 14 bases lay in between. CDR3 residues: CASSPWQGGEQYF. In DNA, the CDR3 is TGTGCCAGCAGCCCATGGCAGGGTGGCGAGCAGTACTTC.

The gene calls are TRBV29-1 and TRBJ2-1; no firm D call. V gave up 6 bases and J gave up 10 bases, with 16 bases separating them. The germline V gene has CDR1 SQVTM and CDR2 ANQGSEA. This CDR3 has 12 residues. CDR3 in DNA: TGCAGCGTCCGAACGCATCCCAGGGAGCAGTTCTTC. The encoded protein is CSVRTHPREQFF.

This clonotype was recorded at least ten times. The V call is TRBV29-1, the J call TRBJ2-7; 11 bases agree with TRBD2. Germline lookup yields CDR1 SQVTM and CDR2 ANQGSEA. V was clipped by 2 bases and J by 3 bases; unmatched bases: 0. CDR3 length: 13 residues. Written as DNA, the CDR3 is TGCAGCGTTGAACTAGCGGGGGGCTACGAGCAGTACTTC. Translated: CSVELAGGYEQYF.

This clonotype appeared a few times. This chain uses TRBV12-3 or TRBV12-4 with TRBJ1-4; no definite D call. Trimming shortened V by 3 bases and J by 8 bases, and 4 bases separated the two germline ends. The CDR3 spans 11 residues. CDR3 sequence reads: CASSFGEKLFF. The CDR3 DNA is TGTGCCAGCAGTTTTGGGGAAAAACTGTTTTTT.